These 12 T cell receptor beta chains were sequenced from one sample in a study of PD-L1 blockade in urothelial cancer. Data came from immunoSEQ multiplex PCR; TCRdb stores just in-frame clones and leaves some out. The profile shows fewer than 95,000 clones, 84% of them singletons. As for time point: pretreatment peripheral blood. Specimen: PBMCs, collected around atezolizumab (anti-PD-L1) treatment. All receptors come from a man aged 60-69 years with urothelial cancer.

This chain links TRBV6-5 with TRBJ2-1; 7 nucleotides agree with TRBD1. V was pared by 7 bases and J by 5 bases, with 5 bases of the junction left unmatched. Germline loops: CDR1 MNHEY, CDR2 SVGAGI. CDR3 length: 13 amino acids. This chain's CDR3 is CASKGQRNNEQFF. The CDR3 region has the DNA TGTGCCAGCAAGGGACAGAGAAACAATGAGCAGTTCTTC.

CDR3: CASSESSGQGGFGYTF. As DNA, the CDR3 is TGTGCCAGCAGTGAAAGCTCTGGGCAGGGGGGTTTCGGCTACACCTTC. The genes are TRBV25-1 and TRBJ1-2; 7 bases agree with TRBD1. The CDR3 is made up of 16 amino acids. Germline CDR1 reads MGHDK; CDR2 reads SYGVNS. J gave up 8 bases and V 2 bases, and 14 bases lay outside the gene matches.

This sequence joins TRBV11-1 and TRBJ2-7; a possible D gene is TRBD1 (6 bases). Looked up from germline, CDR1 is SGHAT and CDR2 is FQDESV (reference sequence). The CDR3 consists of 15 residues. Trimming stripped 8 bases from V and 0 bases from J, with 17 bases between. CDR3 loop: CASAQGPSSSYEQYF. DNA of the CDR3: TGTGCCAGCGCCCAGGGGCCTTCGAGCTCCTACGAGCAGTACTTC.

The CDR3 sequence is CASSRVGGYNEQFF. CDR3 bases: TGTGCCAGTAGTAGGGTGGGAGGGTACAATGAGCAGTTCTTC. V usage is TRBV19 and J usage is TRBJ2-1; the match to TRBD2 covers 7 bases. V gave up 4 bases and J gave up 4 bases; unmatched junction bases: 4. Germline V CDR1 and CDR2: LNHDA, SQIVND (reference sequence). The CDR3 totals 14 residues.

The genes are TRBV7-9 and TRBJ2-1; 8 bases align to TRBD1. This CDR3 region has 17 residues. Germline trimming cut 5 bases from V and 4 bases from J; bases unmatched to any gene: 13. Germline V lookup: CDR1 SEHNR, CDR2 FQNEAQ (reference sequence). DNA of the CDR3: TGTGCCAGCAGCGCAGGGGCTTCTCAGGGGGCTTACAATGAGCAGTTCTTC. Translated: CASSAGASQGAYNEQFF.

This clone was detected only once. The chain links TRBV7-9 to TRBJ2-2; D call uncertain. This CDR3 comprises 12 residues. Trimming left V 5 bases short and J 5 bases short, with 6 bases between. The germline CDR1 and CDR2 sequences are SEHNR and FQNEAQ (reference sequence). CDR3 amino acids: CASSRETGELFF. The CDR3 region has the DNA TGTGCCAGCAGCCGAGAGACCGGGGAGCTGTTTTTT.

The chain combines TRBV5-1 with TRBJ2-1, with D unresolved. Germline V gene sequence: CDR1 SGHRS, CDR2 YFSETQ. V was trimmed by 0 bases and J by 0 bases, leaving 13 bases between them. The length of the CDR3 is 17 residues. CDR3 in amino acids: CASSLGSQLSSYNEQFF. CDR3 bases: TGCGCCAGCAGCTTGGGTAGCCAGCTGAGCTCCTACAATGAGCAGTTCTTC.

This clone showed up just a few times. The rearrangement joins TRBV11-3 to TRBJ2-2; 7 positions agree with TRBD1. Looked up from germline, CDR1 is SGHNT and CDR2 is YENEEA. The J segment lost 0 bases and the V segment lost 4 bases, leaving 14 bases of the junction unmatched. The CDR3 is 19 residues long. CDR3 sequence: CASSSRDRDITPNTGELFF. In DNA form, the CDR3 reads TGTGCCAGCAGCTCCCGTGACAGGGATATTACTCCGAACACCGGGGAGCTGTTTTTT.

This clone occurred a few times. The chain joins TRBV28 to TRBJ2-7, with D hard to call. Germline V CDR1 and CDR2: MDHEN, SYDVKM. Trimming took 3 bases from V and 5 from J, leaving 11 bases between them. The CDR3 loop spans 13 amino acids. The DNA of the CDR3 is TGTGCCAGCAGTTTCGGGTCGAGGAACGAGCAGTACTTC. This sequence encodes CASSFGSRNEQYF.

The rearrangement joins TRBV6-5 to TRBJ2-7; 9 nucleotides line up with TRBD2. The CDR3 runs to 16 residues. Per germline, CDR1 MNHEY and CDR2 SVGAGI. Trimming cost V 2 bases and J 2 bases; bases outside gene matches: 7. The CDR3: CASSYRTSARTYEQYF. CDR3 nucleotides: TGTGCCAGCAGTTACCGGACTAGCGCGAGAACCTACGAGCAGTACTTC.

V is TRBV5-1 and J is TRBJ2-7, with 7 bases that match TRBD1. Germline V gene lookup returns CDR1 SGHRS and CDR2 YFSETQ. The CDR3 runs to 14 residues. Germline trimming cut 1 base from V and 2 bases from J; bases unmatched to any gene: 3. DNA for the CDR3: TGCGCCAGCAGCTTGATCGGGACAGCCTACGAGCAGTACTTC. Translated, it gives CASSLIGTAYEQYF.

This clone was observed once. The gene calls are TRBV7-9 and TRBJ2-7; 7 bases agree with TRBD2. Germline V gives CDR1 SEHNR, CDR2 FQNEAQ (reference sequence). There are 15 residues in the CDR3. V lost 1 base, J lost 5 bases, and 8 bases stayed unmatched. This CDR3 reads CASSLEAGANHEQYF. The CDR3 region has the DNA TGTGCCAGCAGCTTAGAGGCGGGAGCAAACCACGAGCAGTACTTC.